This TCR beta chain is drawn from a study of cytomegalovirus exposure and HLA in healthy donors. It was with 60 Vbeta and 13 Jbeta primers that the PCR ran. Profiled with immunoSEQ multiplex PCR; TCRdb holds only in-frame clones, not every one. The data hold fewer than 60,000 clones, with 55% to 80% observed a single time. Study-wide results and limits: Being productive about 90% or about 30% of the time was typical of most TCR beta V segments in an earlier analysis.

Notes on this clone: Its antigen remains unidentified.

The CDR3 loop spans 15 amino acids. CDR1 MDHEN and CDR2 SYDVKM come from the germline V gene. The V and J ends lost 6 bases and 4 bases, in that order; junction bases with no gene match: 8. The gene calls are TRBV28 and TRBJ2-1, with 8 bases identical to TRBD1. The sequenced sample was PBMCs. This sequence originates from a woman aged 50 to 65 in good health and CMV-seropositive. The CDR3: CASRPRTGLYNEQFF. The CDR3 bases are TGTGCCAGCAGGCCAAGGACAGGGTTATACAATGAGCAGTTCTTC.